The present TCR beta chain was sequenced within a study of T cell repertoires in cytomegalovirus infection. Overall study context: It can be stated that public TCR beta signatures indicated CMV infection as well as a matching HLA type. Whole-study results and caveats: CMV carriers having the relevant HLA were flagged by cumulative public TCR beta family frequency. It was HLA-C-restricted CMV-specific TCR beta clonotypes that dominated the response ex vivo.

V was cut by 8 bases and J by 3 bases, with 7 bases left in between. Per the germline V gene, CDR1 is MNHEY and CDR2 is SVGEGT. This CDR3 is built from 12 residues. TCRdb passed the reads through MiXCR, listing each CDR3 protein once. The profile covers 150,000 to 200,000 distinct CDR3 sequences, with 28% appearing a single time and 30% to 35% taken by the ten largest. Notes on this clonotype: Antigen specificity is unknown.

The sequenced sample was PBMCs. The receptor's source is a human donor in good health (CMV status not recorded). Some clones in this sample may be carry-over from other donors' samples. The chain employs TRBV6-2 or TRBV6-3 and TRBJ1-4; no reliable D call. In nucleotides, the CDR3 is TGTGCCAGCCGGACTGCTAATGAAAAACTGTTTTTT. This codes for CASRTANEKLFF.